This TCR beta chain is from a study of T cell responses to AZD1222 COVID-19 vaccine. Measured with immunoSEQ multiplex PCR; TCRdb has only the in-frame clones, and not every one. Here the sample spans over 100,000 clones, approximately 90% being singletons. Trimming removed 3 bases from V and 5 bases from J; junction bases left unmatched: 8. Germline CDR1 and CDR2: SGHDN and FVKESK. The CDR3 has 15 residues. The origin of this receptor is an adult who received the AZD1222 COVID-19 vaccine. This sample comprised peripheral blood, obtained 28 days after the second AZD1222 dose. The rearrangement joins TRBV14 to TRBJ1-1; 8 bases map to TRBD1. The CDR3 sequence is CASSHLGQGKTEAFF. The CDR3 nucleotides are TGTGCCAGCAGCCACCTCGGACAGGGTAAAACTGAAGCTTTCTTT.